A selection of T cell receptor beta chains follows, all from one sample in a study of shared clonotypes between healthy human individuals. Profiling relied on immunoSEQ multiplex PCR, and the TCRdb table lists in-frame clones only, not all of them. There are over 2 million clones in the sample; around 90% occur only once, and 0.3% to 0.4% lies in the top ten. Material: naive CD4+ T cells from PBMCs. The receptors were gathered from a man aged 18 to 29 in good health. Some clones in this sample may be carry-over from other donors' samples. CDR3s include the opening cysteine and the closing phenylalanine or tryptophan. A D gene is named only where the DNA matches it firmly. Not all rows give a size; the values are once, few, many and, for expanded clones, a class.

d_call,v_call,j_call,clone_size,cdr3_nt,cdr3_aa
-,TRBV6-1,TRBJ1-2,-,TGTGCCAGCAGTGAGGGTCTGGTGGGGGAGGACTATGGCTACACCTTC,CASSEGLVGEDYGYTF
TRBD1,TRBV6-5,TRBJ2-5,once,TGTGCCAGCAGGTCCCACAGGGGAGAGACCCAGTACTTC,CASRSHRGETQYF
-,TRBV10-3,TRBJ1-4,-,TGTGCCATCAGTGACTCGGGGGGCACTAATCAAAAACTGTTTTTT,CAISDSGGTNQKLFF
-,TRBV27,TRBJ1-5,-,TGTGCCAGCAGTTTAATTGAAGGGCCCCAGCATTTT,CASSLIEGPQHF
-,TRBV11-2,TRBJ2-7,-,TGTGCCAGCAGCCCTATTCGTCGGGGAACCTACGAGCAGTACTTC,CASSPIRRGTYEQYF
TRBD1,TRBV6-6,TRBJ1-5,-,TGTGCCAGCGGGACAGGGGATTATAGCAATCAGCCCCAGCATTTT,CASGTGDYSNQPQHF
TRBD1,TRBV28,TRBJ2-2,-,TGTGCCAGCAGCTGGAGAGGACAGGGGGACACCGGGGAGCTGTTTTTT,CASSWRGQGDTGELFF
-,TRBV12-5,TRBJ2-3,-,TGTGCTAGTGGCCTGTACACAGATACGCAGTATTTT,CASGLYTDTQYF
TRBD2,TRBV5-6,TRBJ2-1,-,TGTGCCAGCAGCAGTCCACTAGCGGGAGGGATTGCCTACGAGCAGTTCTTC,CASSSPLAGGIAYEQFF
TRBD1,TRBV13,TRBJ1-3,-,TGTGCCAGCAGCCGCAAGGGACAGGGGGCAAGAAACACCATATATTTT,CASSRKGQGARNTIYF
TRBD1,TRBV18,TRBJ1-5,-,TGTGCCAGCTCACTACAGGGGTGGGATCAGCCCCAGCATTTT,CASSLQGWDQPQHF
-,TRBV7-2,TRBJ2-1,-,TGTGCCAGCAGCTTAGCGACGGGATCTTGGAATGAGCAGTTCTTC,CASSLATGSWNEQFF
-,TRBV25-1,TRBJ2-1,-,TGTGCCAGCGCCCAGGGGCCAGGGGCCTACAATGAGCAGTTCTTC,CASAQGPGAYNEQFF
-,TRBV7-9,TRBJ1-1,few,TGTGCCAGCAGCTTAACCGGGGGGAACACTGAAGCTTTCTTT,CASSLTGGNTEAFF
TRBD2,TRBV27,TRBJ2-3,-,TGTGCCAGCAGTTTCGTGTCTAGCGGACATAGATACACAGATACGCAGTATTTT,CASSFVSSGHRYTDTQYF
-,TRBV10-1,TRBJ2-7,-,TGCGCCAGCAGTGCTGGGGTAGGGTACGAGCAGTACTTC,CASSAGVGYEQYF
-,TRBV6-1,TRBJ1-1,-,TGTGCCAGCAGTGCCCGACAGGCGGCTATGAACACTGAAGCTTTCTTT,CASSARQAAMNTEAFF
-,TRBV28,TRBJ1-1,-,TGTGCCAGCAGCCTCCCGCCTTTGGGGGGCACTGAAGCTTTCTTT,CASSLPPLGGTEAFF